This TCR beta chain comes out of a study of vaccination and CD4 T cells after COVID-19. Study details: A positive SARS-CoV-2 nasal swab PCR result was recorded for each convalescent patient; about nine were mild and one severe.

The Oncomine TCR Beta short-read assay was what sequenced the DNA obtained from cultured CD4+ T cells. MiXCR, applied by TCRdb to the PCR reads, yields one record per CDR3 protein. The sample yields some 9,000 distinct CDR3 sequences, approximately 60% seen once. Germline lookup yields CDR1 GTSNPN and CDR2 SVGIG (reference sequence). The V end was cut by 5 bases, the J end by 7 bases, with 17 bases between. The length of the CDR3 is 14 residues. As for treatment: approximately 10-day PBMC culture with coronavirus spike peptide pools or control peptides (ViraFEST assay). Regarding this clonotype: What it binds is unknown.

The rearrangement uses TRBV30 and TRBJ1-4; D may be TRBD1 (5 bases). Source material: CD4+ T cells from blood, cultured in vitro. The sequence derives from a human donor who had recovered from COVID-19. Written as DNA, the CDR3 is TGTGCCTGGGCCTACGTGGGGCTGGGTGAAAAACTGTTTTTT. It yields the protein CAWAYVGLGEKLFF.